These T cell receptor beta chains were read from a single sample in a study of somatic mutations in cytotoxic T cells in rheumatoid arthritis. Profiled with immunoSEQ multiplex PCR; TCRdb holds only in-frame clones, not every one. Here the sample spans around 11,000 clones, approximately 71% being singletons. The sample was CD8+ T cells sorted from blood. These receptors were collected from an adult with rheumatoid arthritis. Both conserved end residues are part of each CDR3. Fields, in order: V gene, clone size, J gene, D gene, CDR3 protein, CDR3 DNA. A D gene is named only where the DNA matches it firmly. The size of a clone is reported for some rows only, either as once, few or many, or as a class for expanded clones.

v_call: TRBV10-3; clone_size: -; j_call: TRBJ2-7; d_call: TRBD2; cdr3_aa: CAITAGDTGIYEQYF; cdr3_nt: TGTGCCATCACCGCGGGAGACACTGGAATCTACGAGCAGTACTTC
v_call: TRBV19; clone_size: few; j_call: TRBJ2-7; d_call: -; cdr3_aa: CASSSRTNSYEQYF; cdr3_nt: TGTGCCAGTAGTAGCCGGACTAACTCCTACGAGCAGTACTTC
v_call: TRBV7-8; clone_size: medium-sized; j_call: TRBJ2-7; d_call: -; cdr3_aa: CASSLGDPFYEQYF; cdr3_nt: TGTGCCAGCAGCTTAGGGGATCCCTTCTACGAGCAGTACTTC
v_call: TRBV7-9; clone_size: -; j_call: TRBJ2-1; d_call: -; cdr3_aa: CASSPASGSSYNEQFF; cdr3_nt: TGTGCCAGCAGTCCGGCGTCGGGAAGCTCCTACAATGAGCAGTTCTTC
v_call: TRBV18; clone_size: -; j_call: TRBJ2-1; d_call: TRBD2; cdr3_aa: CASCQRGDDEQFF; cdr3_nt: TGTGCCAGCTGTCAGCGGGGGGATGATGAGCAGTTCTTC
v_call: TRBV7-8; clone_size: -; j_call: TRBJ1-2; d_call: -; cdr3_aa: CASSLPRDEQTPVFGYTF; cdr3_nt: TGTGCCAGCAGCTTACCGCGGGACGAACAAACGCCTGTGTTTGGCTACACCTTC
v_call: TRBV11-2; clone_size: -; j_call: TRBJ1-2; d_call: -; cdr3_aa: CASSLRGGYTF; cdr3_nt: TGTGCCAGCAGCTTAAGGGGTGGCTACACCTTC
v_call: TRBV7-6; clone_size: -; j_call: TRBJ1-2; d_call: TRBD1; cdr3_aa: CASSSGGPRDGYTF; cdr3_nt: TGTGCCAGCAGCTCAGGGGGGCCCCGGGATGGCTACACCTTC
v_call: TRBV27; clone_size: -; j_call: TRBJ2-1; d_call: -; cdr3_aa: CASSTSNYNEQFF; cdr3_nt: TGTGCCAGCAGTACCAGCAACTACAATGAGCAGTTCTTC
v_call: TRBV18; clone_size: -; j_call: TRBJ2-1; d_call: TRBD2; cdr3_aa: CASSLAGGNEQFF; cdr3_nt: TGTGCCAGCTCATTGGCGGGGGGTAATGAGCAGTTCTTC
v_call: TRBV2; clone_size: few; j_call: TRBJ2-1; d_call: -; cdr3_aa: CASKEGVNVRNEQFF; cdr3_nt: TGTGCCAGCAAAGAAGGGGTCAACGTAAGAAATGAGCAGTTCTTC
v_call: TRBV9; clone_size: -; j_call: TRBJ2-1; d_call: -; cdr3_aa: CASSSRRYNEQFF; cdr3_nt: TGTGCCAGCAGCTCTAGGCGGTACAATGAGCAGTTCTTC
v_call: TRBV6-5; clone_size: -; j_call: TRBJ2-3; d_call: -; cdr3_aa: CASSYSIRGVPDTQYF; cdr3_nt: TGTGCCAGCAGTTACTCTATAAGAGGGGTTCCAGATACGCAGTATTTT
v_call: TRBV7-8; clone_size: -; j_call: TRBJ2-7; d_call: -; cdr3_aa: CASSFQPGPHEQYF; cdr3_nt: TGTGCCAGCAGCTTCCAGCCCGGACCACACGAGCAGTACTTC
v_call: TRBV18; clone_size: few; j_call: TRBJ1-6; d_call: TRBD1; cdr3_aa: CASSPDRGQDSPLHF; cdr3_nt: TGTGCCAGCTCACCCGACAGGGGGCAAGATTCACCCCTCCACTTT
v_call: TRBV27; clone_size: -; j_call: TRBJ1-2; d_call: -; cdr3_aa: CASSLAGLSNYGYTF; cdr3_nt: TGTGCCAGCAGCCTCGCCGGCCTATCAAACTATGGCTACACCTTC
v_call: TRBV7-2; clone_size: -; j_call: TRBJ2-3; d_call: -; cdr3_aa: CASSRRALGTDTQYF; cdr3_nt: TGTGCCAGCAGCCGCCGTGCATTGGGGACAGATACGCAGTATTTT
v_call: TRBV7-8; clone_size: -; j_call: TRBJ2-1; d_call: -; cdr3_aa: CASSLVDSDRLMLYNEQFF; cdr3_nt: TGTGCCAGCAGCTTAGTAGACTCCGACCGGCTTATGCTTTACAATGAGCAGTTCTTC
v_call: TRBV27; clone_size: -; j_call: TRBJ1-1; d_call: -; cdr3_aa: CASSLMGGMAEAFF; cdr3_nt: TGTGCCAGCAGTTTGATGGGAGGAATGGCTGAAGCTTTCTTT
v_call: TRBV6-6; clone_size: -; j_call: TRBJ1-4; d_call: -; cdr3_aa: CASTPQRGATNEKLFF; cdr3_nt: TGTGCCAGCACCCCCCAAAGGGGTGCAACTAATGAAAAACTGTTTTTT
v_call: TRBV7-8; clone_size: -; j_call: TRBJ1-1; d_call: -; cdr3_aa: CASSLPGLNTEAFF; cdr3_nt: TGTGCCAGCAGCTTACCAGGGCTGAACACTGAAGCTTTCTTT
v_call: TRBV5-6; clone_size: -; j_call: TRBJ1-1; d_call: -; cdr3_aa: CASSLSRVFEAFF; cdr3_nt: TGTGCCAGCAGCTTGTCCAGGGTTTTTGAAGCTTTCTTT
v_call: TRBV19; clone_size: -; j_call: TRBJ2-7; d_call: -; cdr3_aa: CASSLEGFHEQYF; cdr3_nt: TGTGCCAGTAGTTTGGAGGGGTTCCACGAGCAGTACTTC
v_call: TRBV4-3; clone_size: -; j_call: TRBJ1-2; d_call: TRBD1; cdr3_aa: CASSWTGGELLGYTF; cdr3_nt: TGCGCCAGCAGCTGGACAGGGGGCGAGCTTTTGGGCTACACCTTC
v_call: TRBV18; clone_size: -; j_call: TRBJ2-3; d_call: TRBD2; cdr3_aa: CASSPPRLAGTTDTQYF; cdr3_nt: TGTGCCAGCTCACCGCCTCGACTAGCGGGAACTACAGATACGCAGTATTTT
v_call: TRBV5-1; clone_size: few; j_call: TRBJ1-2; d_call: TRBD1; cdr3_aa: CASSSGQGADYGYTF; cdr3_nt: TGCGCCAGCAGCTCTGGACAGGGGGCGGACTATGGCTACACCTTC
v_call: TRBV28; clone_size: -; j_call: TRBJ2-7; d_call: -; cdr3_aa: CASSLRIAYEQYF; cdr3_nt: TGTGCCAGCAGTTTAAGGATAGCCTACGAGCAGTACTTC
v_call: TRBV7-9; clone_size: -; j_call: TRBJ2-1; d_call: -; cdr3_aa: CASSLLAGAPYNEQFF; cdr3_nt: TGTGCCAGCAGCTTATTGGCCGGGGCCCCCTACAATGAGCAGTTCTTC
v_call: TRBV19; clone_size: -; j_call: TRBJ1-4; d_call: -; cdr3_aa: CASSKDQTQVFF; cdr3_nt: TGTGCCAGTAGCAAAGACCAAACCCAGGTGTTTTTT